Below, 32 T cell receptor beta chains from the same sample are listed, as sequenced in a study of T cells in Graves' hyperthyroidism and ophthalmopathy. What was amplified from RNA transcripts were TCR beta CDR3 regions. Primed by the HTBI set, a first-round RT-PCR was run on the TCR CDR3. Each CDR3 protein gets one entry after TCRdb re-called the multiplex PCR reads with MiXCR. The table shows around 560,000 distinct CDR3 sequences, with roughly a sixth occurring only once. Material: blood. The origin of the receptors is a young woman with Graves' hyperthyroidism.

The CDR3 sequence is CASRDQGREQYF. CDR3 DNA sequence: TGTGCCAGTAGGGATCAGGGGCGCGAGCAGTACTTC. This chain uses TRBV19 with TRBJ2-7; D perhaps matches TRBD1 (6 bases). This CDR3 is built from 12 residues. Between the trimmed V and J ends, which lost 6 bases and 6 bases, there was a span of 12 bases. Per the germline V gene, CDR1 is LNHDA and CDR2 is SQIVND (reference sequence).

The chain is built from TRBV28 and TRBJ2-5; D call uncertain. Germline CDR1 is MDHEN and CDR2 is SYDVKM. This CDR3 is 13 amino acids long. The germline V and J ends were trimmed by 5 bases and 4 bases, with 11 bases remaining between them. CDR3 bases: TGTGCCAGCAGTCCCTACATGAGAGAGACCCAGTACTTC. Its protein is CASSPYMRETQYF.

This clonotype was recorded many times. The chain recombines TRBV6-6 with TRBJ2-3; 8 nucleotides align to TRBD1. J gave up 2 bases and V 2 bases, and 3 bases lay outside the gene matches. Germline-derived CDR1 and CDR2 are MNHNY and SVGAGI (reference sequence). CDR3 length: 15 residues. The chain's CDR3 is CASSYETGVTDTQYF. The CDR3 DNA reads TGTGCCAGCAGTTACGAGACAGGGGTCACAGATACGCAGTATTTT.

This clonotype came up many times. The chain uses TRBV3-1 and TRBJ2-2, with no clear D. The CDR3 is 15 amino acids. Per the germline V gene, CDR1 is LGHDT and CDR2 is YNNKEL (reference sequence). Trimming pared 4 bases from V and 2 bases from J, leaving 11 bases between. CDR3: CASSLWTSNTGELFF. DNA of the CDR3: TGTGCCAGCAGCCTTTGGACCTCTAACACCGGGGAGCTGTTTTTT. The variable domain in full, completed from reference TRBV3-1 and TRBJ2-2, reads DTAVSQTPKYLVTQMGNDKSIKCEQNLGHDTMYWYKQDSKKFLKIMFSYNNKELIINETVPNRFSPKSPDKAHLNLHINSLELGDSAVYFCASSLWTSNTGELFFGEGSRLTVL.

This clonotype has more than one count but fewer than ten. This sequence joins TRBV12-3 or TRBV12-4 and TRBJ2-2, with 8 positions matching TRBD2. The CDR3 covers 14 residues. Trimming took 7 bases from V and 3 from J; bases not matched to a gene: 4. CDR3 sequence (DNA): TGTGCCAGCAAGGGACTAGTGTACACCGGGGAGCTGTTTTTT. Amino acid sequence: CASKGLVYTGELFF.

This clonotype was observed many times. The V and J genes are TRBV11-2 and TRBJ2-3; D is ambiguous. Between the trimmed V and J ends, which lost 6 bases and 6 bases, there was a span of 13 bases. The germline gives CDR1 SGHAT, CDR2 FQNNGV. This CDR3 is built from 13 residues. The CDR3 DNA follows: TGTGCCAGCAGTCCGTCCCCTCGGGATACGCAGTATTTT. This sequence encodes CASSPSPRDTQYF.

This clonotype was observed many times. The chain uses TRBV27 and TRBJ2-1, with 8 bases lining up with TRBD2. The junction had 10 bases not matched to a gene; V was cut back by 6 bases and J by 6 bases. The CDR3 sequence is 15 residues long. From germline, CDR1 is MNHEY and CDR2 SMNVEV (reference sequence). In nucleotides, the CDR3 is TGTGCCAGCAGACGGGGGGCTAGCGGGTCCAATGAGCAGTTCTTC. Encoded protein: CASRRGASGSNEQFF.

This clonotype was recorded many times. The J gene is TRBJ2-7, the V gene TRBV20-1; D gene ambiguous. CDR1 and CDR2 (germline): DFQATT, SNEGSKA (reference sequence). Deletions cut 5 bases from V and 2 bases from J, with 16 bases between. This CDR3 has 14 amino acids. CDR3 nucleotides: TGCAGTGCTCACGTACAAGTCCCTCCCTACGAGCAGTACTTC. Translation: CSAHVQVPPYEQYF.

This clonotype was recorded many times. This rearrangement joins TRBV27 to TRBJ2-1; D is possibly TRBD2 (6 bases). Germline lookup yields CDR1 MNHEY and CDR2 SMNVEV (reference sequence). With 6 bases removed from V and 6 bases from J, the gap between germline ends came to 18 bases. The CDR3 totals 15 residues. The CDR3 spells CASSRRDRTFNEQFF. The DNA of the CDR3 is TGTGCCAGCAGCCGGAGGGACCGGACCTTCAATGAGCAGTTCTTC.

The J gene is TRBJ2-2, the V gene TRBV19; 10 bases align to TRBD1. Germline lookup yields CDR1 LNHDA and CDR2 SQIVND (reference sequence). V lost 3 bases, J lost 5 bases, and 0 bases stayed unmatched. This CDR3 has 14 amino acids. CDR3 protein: CASSMGQGTGELFF. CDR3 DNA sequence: TGTGCCAGTAGTATGGGACAGGGGACCGGGGAGCTGTTTTTT.

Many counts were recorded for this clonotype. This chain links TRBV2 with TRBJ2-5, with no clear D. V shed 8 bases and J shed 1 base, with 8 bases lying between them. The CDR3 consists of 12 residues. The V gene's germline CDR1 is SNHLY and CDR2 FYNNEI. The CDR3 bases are TGTGCCAGCTGCGCAACCCAAGAGACCCAGTACTTC. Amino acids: CASCATQETQYF.

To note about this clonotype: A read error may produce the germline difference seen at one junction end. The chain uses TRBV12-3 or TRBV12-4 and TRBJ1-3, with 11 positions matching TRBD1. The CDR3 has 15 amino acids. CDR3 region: CASRLAGTGGHTIYF. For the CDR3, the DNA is TGTGCCAGCAGGTTAGCCGGGACAGGGGGACACACCATATATTTT.

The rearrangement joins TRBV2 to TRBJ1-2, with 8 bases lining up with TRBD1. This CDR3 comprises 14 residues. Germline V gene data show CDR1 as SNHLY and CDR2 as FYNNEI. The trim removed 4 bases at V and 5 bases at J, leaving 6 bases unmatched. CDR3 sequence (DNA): TGTGCCAGCAGTGCCTTGGACAGGGAGTATGGCTACACCTTC. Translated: CASSALDREYGYTF.

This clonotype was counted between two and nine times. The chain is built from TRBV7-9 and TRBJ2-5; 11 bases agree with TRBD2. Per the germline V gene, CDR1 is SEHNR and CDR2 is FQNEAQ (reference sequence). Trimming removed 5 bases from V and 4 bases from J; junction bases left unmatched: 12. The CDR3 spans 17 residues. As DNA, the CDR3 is TGTGCCAGCAGCCTCCTACTAGCGGGAGCCGCTCTAGAGACCCAGTACTTC. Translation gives CASSLLLAGAALETQYF.

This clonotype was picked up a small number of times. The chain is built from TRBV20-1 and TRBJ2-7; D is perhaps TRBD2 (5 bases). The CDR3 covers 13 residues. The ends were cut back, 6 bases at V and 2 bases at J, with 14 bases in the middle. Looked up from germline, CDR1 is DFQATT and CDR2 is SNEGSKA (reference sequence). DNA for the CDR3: TGCAGTGCCCTCAGACCCGGGACCTACGAGCAGTACTTC. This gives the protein CSALRPGTYEQYF.

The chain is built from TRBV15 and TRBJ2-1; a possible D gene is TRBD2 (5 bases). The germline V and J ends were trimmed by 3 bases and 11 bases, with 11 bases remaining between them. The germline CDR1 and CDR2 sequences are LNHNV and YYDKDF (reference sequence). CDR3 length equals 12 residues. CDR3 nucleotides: TGTGCCACCAGCAGGGTGAGCGGCCAGCAGTTCTTC. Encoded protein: CATSRVSGQQFF. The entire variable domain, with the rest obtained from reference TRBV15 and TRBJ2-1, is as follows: DAMVIQNPRYQVTQFGKPVTLSCSQTLNHNVMYWYQQKSSQAPKLLFHYYDKDFNNEADTPDNFQSRRPNTSFCFLDIRSPGLGDTAMYLCATSRVSGQQFFGPGTRLTVL.

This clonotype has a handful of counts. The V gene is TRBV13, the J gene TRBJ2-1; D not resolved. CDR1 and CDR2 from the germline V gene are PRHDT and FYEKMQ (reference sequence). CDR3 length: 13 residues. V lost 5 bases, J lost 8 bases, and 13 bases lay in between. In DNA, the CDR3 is TGTGCCAGCAGCCTCGGACCGGCCGATGAGCAGTTCTTC. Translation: CASSLGPADEQFF.

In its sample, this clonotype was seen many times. The CDR3 loop is CASSPATNEKLFF. As DNA, the CDR3 is TGTGCCAGCAGCCCGGCAACTAATGAAAAACTGTTTTTT. The chain employs TRBV7-2 and TRBJ1-4; D not resolved. V dropped 5 bases and J dropped 0 bases, with 4 bases sitting between them. This CDR3 has 13 residues. Per the germline V gene, CDR1 is SGHTA and CDR2 is FQGNSA.

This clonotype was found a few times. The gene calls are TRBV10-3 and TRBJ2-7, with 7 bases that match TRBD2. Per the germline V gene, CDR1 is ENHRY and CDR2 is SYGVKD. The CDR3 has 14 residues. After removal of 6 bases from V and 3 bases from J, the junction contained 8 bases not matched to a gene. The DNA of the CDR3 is TGTGCCATCAGCCGGGAGGCCCAAAGCTACGAGCAGTACTTC. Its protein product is CAISREAQSYEQYF.

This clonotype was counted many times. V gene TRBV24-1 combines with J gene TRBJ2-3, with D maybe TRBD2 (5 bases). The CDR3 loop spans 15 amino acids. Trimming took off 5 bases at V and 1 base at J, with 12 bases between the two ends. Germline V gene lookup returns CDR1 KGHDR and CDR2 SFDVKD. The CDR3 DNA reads TGTGCCACCAGTGGAAGAGGGCAACGCACAGATACGCAGTATTTT. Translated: CATSGRGQRTDTQYF.

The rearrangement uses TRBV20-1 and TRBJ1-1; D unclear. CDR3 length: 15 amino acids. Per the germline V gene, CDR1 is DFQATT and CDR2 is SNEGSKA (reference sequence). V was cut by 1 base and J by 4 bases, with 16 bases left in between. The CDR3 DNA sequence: TGCAGTGCTAGAGTCCCCAAGGCCGGAGGCACTGAAGCTTTCTTT. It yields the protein CSARVPKAGGTEAFF.

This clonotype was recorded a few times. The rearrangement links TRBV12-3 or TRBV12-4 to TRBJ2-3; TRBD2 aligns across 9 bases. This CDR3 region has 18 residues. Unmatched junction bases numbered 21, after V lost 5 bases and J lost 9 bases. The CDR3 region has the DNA TGTGCCAGCAGTGCGACATCGGGACTAGCACCCCGAGGAGGCACGCAGTATTTT. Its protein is CASSATSGLAPRGGTQYF.

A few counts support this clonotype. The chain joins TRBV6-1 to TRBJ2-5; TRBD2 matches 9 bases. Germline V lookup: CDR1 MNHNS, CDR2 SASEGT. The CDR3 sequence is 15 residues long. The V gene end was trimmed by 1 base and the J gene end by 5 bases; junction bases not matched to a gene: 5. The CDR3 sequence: CASSEDRTSVETQYF. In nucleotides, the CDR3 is TGTGCCAGCAGTGAAGACCGGACTAGCGTCGAGACCCAGTACTTC.

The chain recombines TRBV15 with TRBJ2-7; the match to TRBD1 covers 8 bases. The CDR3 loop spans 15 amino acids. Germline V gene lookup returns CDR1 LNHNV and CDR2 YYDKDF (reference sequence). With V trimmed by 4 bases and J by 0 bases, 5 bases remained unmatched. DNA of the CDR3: TGTGCCACCAGCATCAGGACAGGGAACTCCTACGAGCAGTACTTC. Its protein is CATSIRTGNSYEQYF.

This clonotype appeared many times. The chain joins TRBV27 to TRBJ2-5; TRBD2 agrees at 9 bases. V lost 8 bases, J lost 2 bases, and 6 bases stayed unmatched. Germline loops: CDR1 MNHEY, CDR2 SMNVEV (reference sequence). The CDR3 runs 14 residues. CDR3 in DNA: TGTGCCAGCGCTATGACTAGCGGACAAGAGACCCAGTACTTC. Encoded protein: CASAMTSGQETQYF.

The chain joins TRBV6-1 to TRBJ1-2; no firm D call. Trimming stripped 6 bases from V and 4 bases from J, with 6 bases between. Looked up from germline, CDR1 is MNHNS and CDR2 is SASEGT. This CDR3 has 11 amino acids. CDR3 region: CASSLIYGYTF. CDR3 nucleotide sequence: TGTGCCAGCAGCTTAATCTATGGCTACACCTTC.

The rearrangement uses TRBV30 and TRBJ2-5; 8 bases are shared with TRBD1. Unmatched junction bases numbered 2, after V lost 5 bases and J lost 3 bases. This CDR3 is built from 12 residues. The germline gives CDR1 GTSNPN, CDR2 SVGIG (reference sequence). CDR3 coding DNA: TGTGCCTGGGACAGGGGCGAAGAGACCCAGTACTTC. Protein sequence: CAWDRGEETQYF.

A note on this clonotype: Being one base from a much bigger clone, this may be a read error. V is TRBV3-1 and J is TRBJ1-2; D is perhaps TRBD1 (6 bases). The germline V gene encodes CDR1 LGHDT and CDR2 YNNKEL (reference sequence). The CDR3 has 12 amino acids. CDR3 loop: CASSPGVNGYAF. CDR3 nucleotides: TGTGCCAGCAGTCCAGGGGTAAATGGCTACGCCTTC.

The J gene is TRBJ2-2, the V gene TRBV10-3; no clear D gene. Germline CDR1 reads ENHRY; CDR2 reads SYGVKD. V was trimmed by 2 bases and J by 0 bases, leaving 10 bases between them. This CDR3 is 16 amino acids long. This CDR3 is CAISEGHFANTGELFF. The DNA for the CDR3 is TGTGCCATCAGTGAGGGGCATTTCGCGAACACCGGGGAGCTGTTTTTT.

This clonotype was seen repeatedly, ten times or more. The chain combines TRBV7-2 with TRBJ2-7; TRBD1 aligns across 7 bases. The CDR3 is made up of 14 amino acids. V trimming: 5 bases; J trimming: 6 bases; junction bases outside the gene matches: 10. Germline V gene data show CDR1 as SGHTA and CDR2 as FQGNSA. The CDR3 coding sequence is TGTGCCAGCAGCCCAACAACAGGGGAAAGCGAGCAGTACTTC. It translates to CASSPTTGESEQYF.

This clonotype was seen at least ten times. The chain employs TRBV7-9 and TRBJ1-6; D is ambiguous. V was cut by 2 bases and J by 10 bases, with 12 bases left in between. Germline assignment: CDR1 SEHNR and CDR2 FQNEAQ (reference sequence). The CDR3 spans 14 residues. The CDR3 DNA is TGTGCCAGCAGCTTAAGGAGGGCATCATCACCCCTCCACTTT. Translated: CASSLRRASSPLHF.

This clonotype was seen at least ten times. DNA of the CDR3: TGTGCCAGCAGTTACAACAGGGGGCTGAACGAGCAGTACTTC. It yields the protein CASSYNRGLNEQYF. The rearrangement joins TRBV28 to TRBJ2-7; 9 bases line up with TRBD1. The germline CDR1 and CDR2 sequences are MDHEN and SYDVKM. J gave up 5 bases and V 4 bases, and 6 bases lay outside the gene matches. The CDR3 runs 14 residues.